This T cell receptor (beta chain) was identified during a study of blood T cells in healthy people across ages. This clonotype came up a few times. Its antigen is unidentified. Study-wide findings and caveats: It was held that the diversity estimates obtained from one million T cells were underestimates. TCR beta diversity correlated strongly with naive T cell percentage.

With V trimmed by 5 bases and J by 4 bases, 10 bases remained unmatched. CDR1 MDHEN and CDR2 SYDVKM come from the germline V gene. This CDR3 contains 16 residues. Together with a sample-barcoded 5' primer, a J-beta primer mix was included in a second PCR lasting about 7 to 11 cycles. Template switching added a 12-random-nucleotide identifier to every cDNA molecule. TCRdb re-called the 5' RACE reads through MiXCR, storing one row per CDR3 protein. This table has about 290,000 distinct CDR3 sequences, around 30% appearing once. The source is a woman between 70 and 85 years old in good health. The sequencing sample was made of blood. The chain recombines TRBV28 with TRBJ2-7; TRBD2 agrees at 11 bases. CDR3 residues: CASSPRLAGFPYEQYF. CDR3 sequence (DNA): TGTGCCAGCAGTCCGAGACTAGCGGGATTTCCGTACGAGCAGTACTTC.